One sample yielded the 10 T cell receptor beta chains listed below, sequenced in a study of memory CD4+ T cells and cytomegalovirus serostatus. The table came from immunoSEQ multiplex PCR; TCRdb's copy has only in-frame clones and leaves some out. The data contain about 64,000 clones, over 60% of them seen just once; the ten biggest clones take up about 1%. The sort gate was single viable CD3+CD4+CD8-CD45RO+ cells for memory CD4+ T cells. Sequencing input: memory CD4+ T cells from blood. The receptors originated from an adult in good health and CMV-seronegative.

CDR3 in amino acids: CASSYSFTTPGDTQYF. The DNA for the CDR3 is TGTGCCAGCAGTTACTCTTTTACCACCCCAGGGGATACGCAGTATTTT. This sequence joins TRBV6-5 and TRBJ2-3, with a possible D match to TRBD1 (5 bases). Germline V gene data show CDR1 as MNHEY and CDR2 as SVGAGI. V was trimmed by 0 bases and J by 6 bases, leaving 16 bases between them. CDR3 length: 16 residues.

This clone was counted a few times. This chain uses TRBV4-1 with TRBJ1-6, with unresolved D. V gave up 0 bases and J gave up 6 bases, with 6 bases separating them. The CDR3 has 14 residues. The germline V gene has CDR1 MGHRA and CDR2 YSYEKL. For the CDR3, the DNA is TGCGCCAGCAGCCAAGAGCCAGGTAATTCACCCCTCCACTTT. This gives the protein CASSQEPGNSPLHF.

The chain joins TRBV4-3 to TRBJ2-3; D gene unclear. The V and J ends lost 0 bases and 9 bases respectively, with 10 bases between them. CDR3 length equals 13 residues. The V gene's germline CDR1 is LGHNA and CDR2 YSLEER. CDR3 residues: CASSQDSGSTQYF. CDR3 DNA: TGCGCCAGCAGCCAAGACTCCGGTTCAACGCAGTATTTT.

The genes are TRBV4-1 and TRBJ1-2, with a tentative D call TRBD1 (5 bases). V shed 1 base and J shed 7 bases, with 16 bases lying between them. The CDR3 is 15 residues long. The germline V gene has CDR1 MGHRA and CDR2 YSYEKL. This CDR3 is CASSQADSMTGGYTF. The CDR3, as DNA: TGCGCCAGCAGCCAAGCTGACAGCATGACGGGTGGCTACACCTTC.

The gene calls are TRBV10-1 and TRBJ2-3; D may match TRBD1 or TRBD2 (5 bases each). This CDR3 has 13 amino acids. Trimming pared 8 bases from V and 6 bases from J, leaving 15 bases between. Germline V CDR1 and CDR2: WNHNN, SYGVQD (reference sequence). The CDR3 protein is CASSGRTWDTQYF. The CDR3 region has the DNA TGCGCCAGCTCGGGGCGGACCTGGGATACGCAGTATTTT.

The chain joins TRBV28 to TRBJ1-5, with D possibly TRBD1 on 5 matching bases. Germline-derived CDR1 and CDR2 are MDHEN and SYDVKM. The CDR3 has 15 amino acids. The V and J ends lost 1 base and 7 bases respectively, with 14 bases between them. CDR3 DNA: TGTGCCAGCAGTTTATCAAAGGGGCCCGGACAGCCCCAGCATTTT. It yields the protein CASSLSKGPGQPQHF.

The chain joins TRBV6-1 to TRBJ1-2, with 9 bases identical to TRBD1. CDR3 size: 14 residues. After removal of 6 bases from V and 3 bases from J, the junction contained 5 bases not matched to a gene. The germline gives CDR1 MNHNS, CDR2 SASEGT. CDR3 region: CASSGTGSYYGYTF. The CDR3 DNA reads TGTGCCAGCAGCGGGACAGGGAGTTACTATGGCTACACCTTC.

The CDR3, as DNA: TGCGCCAGCAGCCCCCTAGCCAGGGGCGACACTGAAGCTTTCTTT. Its protein product is CASSPLARGDTEAFF. The genes are TRBV5-1 and TRBJ1-1; D is possibly TRBD1 (6 bases). V was shortened by 4 bases and J by 3 bases, with 16 bases between the two germline ends. There are 15 residues in the CDR3. Germline V gene sequence: CDR1 SGHRS, CDR2 YFSETQ.

The chain links TRBV4-1 to TRBJ1-1; unclear D gene. The CDR3 runs to 15 residues. The V gene's germline CDR1 is MGHRA and CDR2 YSYEKL. V was cut by 0 bases and J by 8 bases, with 16 bases left in between. The CDR3 loop is CASSQDHNPSWEAFF. CDR3 bases: TGCGCCAGCAGCCAAGATCACAACCCCTCCTGGGAAGCTTTCTTT.

The chain couples TRBV5-1 to TRBJ1-1; D not resolved. The germline V gene encodes CDR1 SGHRS and CDR2 YFSETQ. The V end was cut by 3 bases, the J end by 1 base, with 10 bases between. The CDR3 loop spans 14 amino acids. The CDR3 sequence is CASSSDSGNTEAFF. In DNA, the CDR3 is TGCGCCAGCAGCTCCGACTCAGGGAACACTGAAGCTTTCTTT.